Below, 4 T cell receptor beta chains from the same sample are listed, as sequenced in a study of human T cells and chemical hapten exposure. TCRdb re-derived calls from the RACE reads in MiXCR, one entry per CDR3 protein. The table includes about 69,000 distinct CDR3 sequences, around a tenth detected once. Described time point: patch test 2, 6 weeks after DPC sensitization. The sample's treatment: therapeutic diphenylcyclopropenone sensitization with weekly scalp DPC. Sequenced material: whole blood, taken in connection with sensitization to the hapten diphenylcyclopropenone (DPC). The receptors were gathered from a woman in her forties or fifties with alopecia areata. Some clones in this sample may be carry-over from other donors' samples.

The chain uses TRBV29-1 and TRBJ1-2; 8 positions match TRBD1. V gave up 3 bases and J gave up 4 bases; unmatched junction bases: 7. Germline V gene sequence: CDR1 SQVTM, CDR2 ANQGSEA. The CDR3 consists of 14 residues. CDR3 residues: CSVDGDRLSYGYTF. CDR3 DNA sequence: TGCAGCGTTGATGGGGACAGGCTAAGCTATGGCTACACCTTC. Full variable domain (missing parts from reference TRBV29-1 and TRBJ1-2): SAVISQKPSRDICQRGTSLTIQCQVDSQVTMMFWYRQQPGQSLTLIATANQGSEATYESGFVIDKFPISRPNLTFSTLTVSNMSPEDSSIYLCSVDGDRLSYGYTFGSGTRLTVV.

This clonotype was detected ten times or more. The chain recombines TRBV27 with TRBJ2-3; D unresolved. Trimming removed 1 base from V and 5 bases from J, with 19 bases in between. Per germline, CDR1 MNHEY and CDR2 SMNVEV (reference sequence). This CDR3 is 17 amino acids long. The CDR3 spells CASSLFRAPDSGDTQYF. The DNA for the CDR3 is TGTGCCAGCAGTTTATTTCGGGCCCCAGATAGTGGAGATACGCAGTATTTT.

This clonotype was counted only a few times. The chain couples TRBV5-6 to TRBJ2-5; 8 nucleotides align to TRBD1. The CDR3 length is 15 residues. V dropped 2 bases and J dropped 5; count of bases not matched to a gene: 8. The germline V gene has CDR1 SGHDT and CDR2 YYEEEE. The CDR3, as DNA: TGTGCCAGCAGCTTCCTTCAGGGGGCCGGGGAGACCCAGTACTTC. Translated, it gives CASSFLQGAGETQYF.

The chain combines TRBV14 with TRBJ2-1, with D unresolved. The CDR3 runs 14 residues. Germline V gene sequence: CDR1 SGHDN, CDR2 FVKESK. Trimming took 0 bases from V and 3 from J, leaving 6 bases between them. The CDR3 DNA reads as TGTGCCAGCAGCCAAGATCTTTTCTACAATGAGCAGTTCTTC. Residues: CASSQDLFYNEQFF.